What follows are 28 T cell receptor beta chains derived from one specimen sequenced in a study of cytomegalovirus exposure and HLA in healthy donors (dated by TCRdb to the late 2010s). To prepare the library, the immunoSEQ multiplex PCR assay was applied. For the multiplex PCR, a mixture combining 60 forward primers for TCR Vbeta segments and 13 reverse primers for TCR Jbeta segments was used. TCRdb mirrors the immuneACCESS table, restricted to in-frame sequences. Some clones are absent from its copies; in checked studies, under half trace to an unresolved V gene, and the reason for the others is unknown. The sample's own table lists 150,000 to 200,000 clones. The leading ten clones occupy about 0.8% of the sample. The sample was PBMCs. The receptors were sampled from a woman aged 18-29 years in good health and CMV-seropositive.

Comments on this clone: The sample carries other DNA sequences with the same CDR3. The CDR3 protein is CASSPRTSGGGNEQFF. In nucleotides, the CDR3 is TGTGCCAGCTCACCCCGGACTAGCGGGGGGGGAAATGAGCAGTTCTTC. The chain links TRBV18 to TRBJ2-1; 15 bases are a match to TRBD2. The CDR3 is 16 amino acids. Trimming at V came to 3 bases and at J to 7 bases, leaving 4 bases not matched to a gene. Germline V gives CDR1 KGHSH, CDR2 LQKENI.

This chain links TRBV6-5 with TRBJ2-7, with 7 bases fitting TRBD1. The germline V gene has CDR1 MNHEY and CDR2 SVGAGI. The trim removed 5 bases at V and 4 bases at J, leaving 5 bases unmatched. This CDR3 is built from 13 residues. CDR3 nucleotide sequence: TGTGCCAGCAGTCCCGACAGGGATTACGAGCAGTACTTC. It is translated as CASSPDRDYEQYF.

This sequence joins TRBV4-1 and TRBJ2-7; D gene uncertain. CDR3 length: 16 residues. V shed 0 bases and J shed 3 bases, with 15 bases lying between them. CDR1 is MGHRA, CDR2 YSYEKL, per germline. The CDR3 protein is CASSQENSNLYYEQYF. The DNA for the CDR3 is TGCGCCAGCAGCCAAGAGAATAGTAATCTCTACTACGAGCAGTACTTC.

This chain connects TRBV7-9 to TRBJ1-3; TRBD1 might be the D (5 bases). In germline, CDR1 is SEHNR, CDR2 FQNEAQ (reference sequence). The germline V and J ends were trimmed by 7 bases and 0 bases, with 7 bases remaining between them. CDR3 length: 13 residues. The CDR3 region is CASIQGSGNTIYF. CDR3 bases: TGTGCCAGCATTCAGGGCTCTGGAAACACCATATATTTT.

CDR3 nucleotide sequence: TGTGCCAGCAAGAGGGCTAGCGGAGGAGTCGGCGCAGATACGCAGTATTTT. It translates to CASKRASGGVGADTQYF. The chain carries TRBV2 and TRBJ2-3, with 7 bases lining up with TRBD2. The CDR3 totals 17 residues. Trimming took 7 bases from V and 4 from J; bases not matched to a gene: 17. Per the germline V gene, CDR1 is SNHLY and CDR2 is FYNNEI.

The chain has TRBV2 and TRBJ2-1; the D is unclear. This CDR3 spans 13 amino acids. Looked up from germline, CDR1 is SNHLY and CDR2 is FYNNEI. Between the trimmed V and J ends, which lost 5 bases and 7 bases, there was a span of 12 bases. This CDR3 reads CASSSLTVNEQFF. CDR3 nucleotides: TGTGCCAGCAGTTCGCTGACTGTTAATGAGCAGTTCTTC.

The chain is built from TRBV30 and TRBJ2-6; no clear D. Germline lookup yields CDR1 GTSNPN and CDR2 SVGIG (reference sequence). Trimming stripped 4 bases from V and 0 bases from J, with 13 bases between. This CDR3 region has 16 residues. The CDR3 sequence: CAWTAGALSGANVLTF. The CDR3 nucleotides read TGTGCCTGGACGGCAGGTGCTCTCTCTGGGGCCAACGTCCTGACTTTC.

The CDR3 protein is CAWSHRISAFTQYF. The CDR3 DNA follows: TGTGCCTGGAGTCACCGGATCAGCGCCTTTACGCAGTATTTT. V and J are TRBV30 and TRBJ2-3; unclear D gene. The germline V and J ends were trimmed by 2 bases and 8 bases, with 17 bases remaining between them. The CDR3 spans 14 residues. The germline gives CDR1 GTSNPN, CDR2 SVGIG (reference sequence). Full variable domain (rest looked up from reference TRBV30 and TRBJ2-3): SQTIHQWPATLVQPVGSPLSLECTVEGTSNPNLYWYRQAAGRGLQLLFYSVGIGQISSEVPQNLSASRPQDRQFILSSKKLLLSDSGFYLCAWSHRISAFTQYFGPGTRLTVL.

Written as DNA, the CDR3 is TGTGCCAGCCGAAACTCTGGACAGGGACCTTACGAGCAGTACTTC. This codes for CASRNSGQGPYEQYF. The V and J genes are TRBV6-4 and TRBJ2-7; TRBD1 aligns across 8 bases. This CDR3 has 15 residues. Germline lookup yields CDR1 MRHNA and CDR2 SNTAGT. J gave up 4 bases and V 8 bases, and 13 bases lay outside the gene matches.

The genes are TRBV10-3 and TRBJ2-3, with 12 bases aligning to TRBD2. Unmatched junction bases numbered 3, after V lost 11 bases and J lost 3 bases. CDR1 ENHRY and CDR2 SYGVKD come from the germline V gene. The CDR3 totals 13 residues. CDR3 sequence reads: CAVGLAGTDTQYF. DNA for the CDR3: TGTGCCGTCGGACTAGCGGGAACAGATACGCAGTATTTT.

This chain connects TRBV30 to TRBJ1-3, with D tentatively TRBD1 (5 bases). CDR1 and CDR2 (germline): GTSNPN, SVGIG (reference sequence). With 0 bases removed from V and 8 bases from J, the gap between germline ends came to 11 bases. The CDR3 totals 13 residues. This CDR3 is CAWSVRREDTIYF. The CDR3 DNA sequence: TGTGCCTGGAGTGTCCGCAGGGAGGACACCATATATTTT. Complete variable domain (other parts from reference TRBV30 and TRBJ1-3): SQTIHQWPATLVQPVGSPLSLECTVEGTSNPNLYWYRQAAGRGLQLLFYSVGIGQISSEVPQNLSASRPQDRQFILSSKKLLLSDSGFYLCAWSVRREDTIYFGEGSWLTVV.

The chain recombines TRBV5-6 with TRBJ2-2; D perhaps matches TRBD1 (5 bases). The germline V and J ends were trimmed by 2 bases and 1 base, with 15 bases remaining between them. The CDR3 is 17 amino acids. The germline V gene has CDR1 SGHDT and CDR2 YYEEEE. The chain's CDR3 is CASSLFGAGQNTGELFF. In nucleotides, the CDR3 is TGTGCCAGCAGCTTATTTGGCGCAGGACAGAACACCGGGGAGCTGTTTTTT.

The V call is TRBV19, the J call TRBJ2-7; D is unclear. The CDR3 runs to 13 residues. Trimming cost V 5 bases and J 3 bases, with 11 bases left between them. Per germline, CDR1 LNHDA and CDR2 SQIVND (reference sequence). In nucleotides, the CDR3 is TGTGCCAGTAGTTTGCAGTGGCACTACGAGCAGTACTTC. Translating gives CASSLQWHYEQYF.

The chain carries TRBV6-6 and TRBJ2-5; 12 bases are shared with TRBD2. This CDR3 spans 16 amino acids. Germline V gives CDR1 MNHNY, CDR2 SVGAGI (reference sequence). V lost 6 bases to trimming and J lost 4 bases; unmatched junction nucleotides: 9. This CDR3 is CASSSHETSGGETQYF. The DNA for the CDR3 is TGTGCCAGCAGCTCGCACGAGACTAGCGGGGGAGAGACCCAGTACTTC.

This chain's CDR3 is CASEGLYNEQFF. CDR3 coding DNA: TGTGCCTCGGAGGGGCTATACAATGAGCAGTTCTTC. This chain uses TRBV7-9 with TRBJ2-1; maybe TRBD2 (6 bases). The CDR3 length is 12 residues. Germline CDR1 SEHNR, CDR2 FQNEAQ (reference sequence). V lost 11 bases, J lost 4 bases, and 12 bases lay in between.

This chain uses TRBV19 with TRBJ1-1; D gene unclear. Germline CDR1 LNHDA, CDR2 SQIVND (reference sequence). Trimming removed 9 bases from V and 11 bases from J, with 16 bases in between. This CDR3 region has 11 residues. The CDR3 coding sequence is TGTGCCAGCCAAAGGCGGGATGGGGCTTTCTTT. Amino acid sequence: CASQRRDGAFF.

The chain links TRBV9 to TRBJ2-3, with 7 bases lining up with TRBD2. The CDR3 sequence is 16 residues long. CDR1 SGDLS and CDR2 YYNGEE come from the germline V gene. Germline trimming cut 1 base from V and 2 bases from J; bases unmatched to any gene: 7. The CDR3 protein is CASSVSGGVPTDTQYF. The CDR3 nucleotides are TGTGCCAGCAGCGTAAGTGGGGGGGTCCCCACAGATACGCAGTATTTT.

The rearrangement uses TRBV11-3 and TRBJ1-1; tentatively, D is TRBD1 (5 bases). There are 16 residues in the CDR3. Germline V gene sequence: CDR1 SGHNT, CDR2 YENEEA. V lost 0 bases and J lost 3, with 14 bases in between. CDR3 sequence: CASSLDQWRQHTEAFF. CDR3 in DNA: TGTGCCAGCAGCTTAGATCAGTGGAGACAGCACACTGAAGCTTTCTTT.

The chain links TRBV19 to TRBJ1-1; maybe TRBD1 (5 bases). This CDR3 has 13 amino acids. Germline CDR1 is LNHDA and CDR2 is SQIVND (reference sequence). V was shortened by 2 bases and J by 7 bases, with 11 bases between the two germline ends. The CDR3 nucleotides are TGTGCCAGTAGTATATGGGGGGAGGATGAAGCTTTCTTT. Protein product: CASSIWGEDEAFF.

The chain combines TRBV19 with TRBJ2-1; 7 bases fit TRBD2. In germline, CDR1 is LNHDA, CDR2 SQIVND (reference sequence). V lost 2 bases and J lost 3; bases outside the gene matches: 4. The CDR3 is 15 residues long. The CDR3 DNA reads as TGTGCCAGTAGTATAAGGGCGGGGGACTACAATGAGCAGTTCTTC. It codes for CASSIRAGDYNEQFF.

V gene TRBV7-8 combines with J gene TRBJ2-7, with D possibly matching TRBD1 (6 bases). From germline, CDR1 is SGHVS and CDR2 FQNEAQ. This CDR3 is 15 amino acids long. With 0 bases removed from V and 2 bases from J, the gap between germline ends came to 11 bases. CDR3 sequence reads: CASSLAWTATYEQYF. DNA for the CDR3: TGTGCCAGCAGCTTAGCGTGGACAGCCACCTACGAGCAGTACTTC.

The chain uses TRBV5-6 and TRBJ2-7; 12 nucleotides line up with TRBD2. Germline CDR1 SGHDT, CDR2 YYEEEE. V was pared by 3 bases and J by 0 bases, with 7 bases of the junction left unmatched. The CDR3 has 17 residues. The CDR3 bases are TGTGCCAGCAGCTCGTTCCTAGCGGGAGGGTTCTCCTACGAGCAGTACTTC. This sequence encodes CASSSFLAGGFSYEQYF.

DNA for the CDR3: TGTGCCTGGAGTGTACTAGTTGGACAGGGTAATGGCTACACCTTC. As protein: CAWSVLVGQGNGYTF. The chain employs TRBV30 and TRBJ1-2, with 8 bases that match TRBD1. Germline loops: CDR1 GTSNPN, CDR2 SVGIG (reference sequence). This CDR3 is built from 15 residues. Trimming took 0 bases from V and 6 from J; bases not matched to a gene: 9.

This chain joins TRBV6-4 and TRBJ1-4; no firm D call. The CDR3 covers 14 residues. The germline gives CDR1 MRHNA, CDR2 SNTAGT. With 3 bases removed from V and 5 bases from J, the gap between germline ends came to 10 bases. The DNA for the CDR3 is TGTGCCAGCAGTGATGGCAGGCCGAATGAAAAACTGTTTTTT. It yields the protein CASSDGRPNEKLFF.

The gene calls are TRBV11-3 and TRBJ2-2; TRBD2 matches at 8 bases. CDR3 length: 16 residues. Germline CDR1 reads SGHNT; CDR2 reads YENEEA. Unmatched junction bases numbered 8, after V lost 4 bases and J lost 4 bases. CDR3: CASSSSGGLSTGELFF. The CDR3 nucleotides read TGTGCCAGCAGCTCCTCGGGGGGGCTTAGCACCGGGGAGCTGTTTTTT.

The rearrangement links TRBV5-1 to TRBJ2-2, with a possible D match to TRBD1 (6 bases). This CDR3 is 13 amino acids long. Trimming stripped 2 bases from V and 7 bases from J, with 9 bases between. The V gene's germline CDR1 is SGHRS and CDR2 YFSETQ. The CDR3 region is CASSLQGVGELFF. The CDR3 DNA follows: TGCGCCAGCAGCTTACAGGGAGTCGGGGAGCTGTTTTTT.

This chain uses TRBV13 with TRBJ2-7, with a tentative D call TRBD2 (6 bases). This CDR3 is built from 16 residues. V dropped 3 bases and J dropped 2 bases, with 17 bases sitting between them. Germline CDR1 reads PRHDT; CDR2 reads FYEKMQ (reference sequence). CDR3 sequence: CASSLSEGPPTYEQYF. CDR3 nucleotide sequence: TGTGCCAGCAGCTTGTCGGAGGGACCCCCGACCTACGAGCAGTACTTC. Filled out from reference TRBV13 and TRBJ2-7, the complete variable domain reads AAGVIQSPRHLIKEKRETATLKCYPIPRHDTVYWYQQGPGQDPQFLISFYEKMQSDKGSIPDRFSAQQFSDYHSELNMSSLELGDSALYFCASSLSEGPPTYEQYFGPGTRLTVT.

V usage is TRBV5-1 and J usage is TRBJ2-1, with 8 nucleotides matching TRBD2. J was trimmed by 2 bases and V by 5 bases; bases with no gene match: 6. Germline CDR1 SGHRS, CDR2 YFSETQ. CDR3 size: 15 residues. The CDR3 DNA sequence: TGCGCCAGCAGTTATAGCGGGACCGCCTACAATGAGCAGTTCTTC. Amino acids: CASSYSGTAYNEQFF.